Listed below are T cell receptor beta chains from one sample, sequenced in a study of CXCR3-negative and CXCR3-positive naive CD8 T cells. From its re-call of the 5' RACE reads, TCRdb lists each CDR3 protein once, without DNA. This repertoire includes 130,000 or so distinct CDR3 sequences. Input material: naive CXCR3- CD8+ T cells from blood. The source of these receptors is a human donor in good health. Some clones in this sample may be carry-over from other donors' samples. Each CDR3 is given with its conserved first and last residue.

j_gene | v_gene | CDR3aa
TRBJ1-1 | TRBV5-1 | CASSVDRGNTEAFF
TRBJ2-1 | TRBV24-1 | CATSAERKIDEQFF
TRBJ2-7 | TRBV5-1 | CASSLTAGASYEQYF
TRBJ2-1 | TRBV19 | CASIRTSGEKTSYNEQFF
TRBJ2-5 | TRBV7-8 | CASSLGGGRRETQYF
TRBJ2-7 | TRBV28 | CASSLRGTNSYEQYF
TRBJ2-3 | TRBV9 | CASSVGGRDTQYF
TRBJ2-7 | TRBV11-2 | CASSLVVLEQYF
TRBJ1-1 | TRBV7-9 | CASTSAGDAAEAFF
TRBJ2-2 | TRBV7-9 | CASSLSPTSNTGELFF
TRBJ2-1 | TRBV6-5 | CASSLTSGSNGEQFF
TRBJ2-1 | TRBV28 | CASGRGASNEQFF
TRBJ2-7 | TRBV7-9 | CASSFAVYEQYF
TRBJ2-3 | TRBV25-1 | CASSEYGRVTDTQYF
TRBJ2-7 | TRBV20-1 | CSASPTGTGQLEIDEQYF
TRBJ2-7 | TRBV4-3 | CASSQDPSQGYEQYF